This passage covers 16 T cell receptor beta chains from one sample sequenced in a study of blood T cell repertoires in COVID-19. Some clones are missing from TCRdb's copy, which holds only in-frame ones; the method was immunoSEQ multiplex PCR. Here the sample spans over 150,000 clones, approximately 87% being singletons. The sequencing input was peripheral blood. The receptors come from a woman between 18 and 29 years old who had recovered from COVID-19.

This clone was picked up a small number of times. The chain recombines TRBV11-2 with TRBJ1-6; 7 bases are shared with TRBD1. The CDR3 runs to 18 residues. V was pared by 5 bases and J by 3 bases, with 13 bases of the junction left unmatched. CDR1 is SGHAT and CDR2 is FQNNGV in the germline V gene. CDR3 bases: TGTGCCAGCAGCCCCCCGTCCGAGGGGGCAGGCTATAATTCACCCCTCCACTTT. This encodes CASSPPSEGAGYNSPLHF.

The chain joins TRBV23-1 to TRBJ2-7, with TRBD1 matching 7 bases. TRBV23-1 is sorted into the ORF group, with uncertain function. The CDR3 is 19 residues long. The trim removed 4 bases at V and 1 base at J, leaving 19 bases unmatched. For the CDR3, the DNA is TGCGCCAGCAGTCGGGTTTTTTTGGACAGGATAAACCAATCCTACGAGCAGTACGTC. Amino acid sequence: CASSRVFLDRINQSYEQYV.

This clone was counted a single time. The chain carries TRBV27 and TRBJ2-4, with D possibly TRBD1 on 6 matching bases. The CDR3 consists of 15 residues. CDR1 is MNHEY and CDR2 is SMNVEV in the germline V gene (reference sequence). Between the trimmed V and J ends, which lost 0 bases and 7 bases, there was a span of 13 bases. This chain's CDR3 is CASSLSGQPGNIQYF. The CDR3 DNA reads TGTGCCAGCAGTTTATCTGGACAGCCAGGGAACATTCAGTACTTC.

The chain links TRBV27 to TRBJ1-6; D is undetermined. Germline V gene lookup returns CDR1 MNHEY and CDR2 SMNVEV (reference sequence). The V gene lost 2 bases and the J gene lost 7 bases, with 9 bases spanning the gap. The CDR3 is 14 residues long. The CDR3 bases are TGTGCCAGCAGTTTAGTACAGTTAAATTCACCCCTCCACTTT. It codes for CASSLVQLNSPLHF.

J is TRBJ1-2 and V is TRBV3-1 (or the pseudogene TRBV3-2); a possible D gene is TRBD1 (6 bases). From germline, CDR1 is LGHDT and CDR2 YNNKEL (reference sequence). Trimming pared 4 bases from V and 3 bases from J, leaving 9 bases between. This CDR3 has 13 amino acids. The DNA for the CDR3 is TGTGCCAGCAGCCGTGCAGGGGACTATGGCTACACCTTC. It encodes CASSRAGDYGYTF.

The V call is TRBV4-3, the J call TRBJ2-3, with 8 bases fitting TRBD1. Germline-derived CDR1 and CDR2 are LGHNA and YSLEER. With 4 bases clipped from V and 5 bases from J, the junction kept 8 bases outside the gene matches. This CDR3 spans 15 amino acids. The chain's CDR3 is CASSRVQGGLDTQYF. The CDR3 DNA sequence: TGCGCCAGCAGCCGAGTACAGGGGGGATTAGATACGCAGTATTTT.

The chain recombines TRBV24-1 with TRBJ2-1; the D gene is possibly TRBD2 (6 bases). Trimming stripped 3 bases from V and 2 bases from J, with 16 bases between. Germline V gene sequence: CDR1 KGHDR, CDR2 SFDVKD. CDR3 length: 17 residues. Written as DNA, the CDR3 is TGTGCCACCAGTGATCCGTCGGGAGCGGGTCCCTACAATGAGCAGTTCTTC. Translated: CATSDPSGAGPYNEQFF.

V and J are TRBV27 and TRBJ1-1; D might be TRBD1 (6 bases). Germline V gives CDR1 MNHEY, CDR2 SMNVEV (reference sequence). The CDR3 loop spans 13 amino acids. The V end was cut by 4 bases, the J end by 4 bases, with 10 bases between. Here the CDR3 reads CASSYIRGTEAFF. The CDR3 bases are TGTGCCAGCAGTTACATCAGGGGCACTGAAGCTTTCTTT.

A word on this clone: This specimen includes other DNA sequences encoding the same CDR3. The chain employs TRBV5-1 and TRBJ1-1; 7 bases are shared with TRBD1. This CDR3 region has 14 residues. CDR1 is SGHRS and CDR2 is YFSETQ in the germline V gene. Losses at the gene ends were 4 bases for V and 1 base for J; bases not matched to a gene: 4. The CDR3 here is CASSTWTGNTEAFF. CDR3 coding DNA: TGCGCCAGCAGCACCTGGACAGGGAACACTGAAGCTTTCTTT.

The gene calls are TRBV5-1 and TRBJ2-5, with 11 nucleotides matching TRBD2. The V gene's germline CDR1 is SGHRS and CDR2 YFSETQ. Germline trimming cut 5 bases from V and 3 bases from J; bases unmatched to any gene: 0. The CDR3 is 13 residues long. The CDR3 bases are TGCGCCAGCAGACTAGCGGGGGAAGAGACCCAGTACTTC. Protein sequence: CASRLAGEETQYF.

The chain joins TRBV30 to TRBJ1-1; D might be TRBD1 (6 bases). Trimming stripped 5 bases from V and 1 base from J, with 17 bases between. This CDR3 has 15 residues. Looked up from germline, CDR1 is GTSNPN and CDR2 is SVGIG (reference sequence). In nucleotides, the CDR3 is TGTGCCTGGGGGGGGGACACCCGGCGGAACACTGAAGCTTTCTTT. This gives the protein CAWGGDTRRNTEAFF.

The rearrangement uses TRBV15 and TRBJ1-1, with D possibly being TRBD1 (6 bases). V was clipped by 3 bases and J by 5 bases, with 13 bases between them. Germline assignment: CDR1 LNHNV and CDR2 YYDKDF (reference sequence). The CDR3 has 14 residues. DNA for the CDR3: TGTGCCACCAGCAGGGGGGCAGGGCGGACTGAAGCTTTCTTT. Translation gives CATSRGAGRTEAFF.

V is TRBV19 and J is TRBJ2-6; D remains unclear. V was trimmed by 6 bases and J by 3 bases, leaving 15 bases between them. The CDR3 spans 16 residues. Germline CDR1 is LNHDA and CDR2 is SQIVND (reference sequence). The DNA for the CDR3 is TGTGCCAGTAGGGCATTCAACCAGAATGGGGCCAACGTCCTGACTTTC. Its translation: CASRAFNQNGANVLTF.

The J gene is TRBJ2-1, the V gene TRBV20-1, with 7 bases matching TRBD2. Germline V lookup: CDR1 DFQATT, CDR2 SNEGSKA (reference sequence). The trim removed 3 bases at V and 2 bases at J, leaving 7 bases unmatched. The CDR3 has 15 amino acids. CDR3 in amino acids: CSASAGTTAYNEQFF. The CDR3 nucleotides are TGCAGTGCTAGTGCCGGGACTACTGCCTACAATGAGCAGTTCTTC.

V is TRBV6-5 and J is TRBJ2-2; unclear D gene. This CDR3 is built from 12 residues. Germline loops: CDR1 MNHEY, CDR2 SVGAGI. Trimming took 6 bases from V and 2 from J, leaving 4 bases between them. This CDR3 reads CASSLNTGELFF. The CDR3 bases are TGTGCCAGCAGCCTTAACACCGGGGAGCTGTTTTTT.

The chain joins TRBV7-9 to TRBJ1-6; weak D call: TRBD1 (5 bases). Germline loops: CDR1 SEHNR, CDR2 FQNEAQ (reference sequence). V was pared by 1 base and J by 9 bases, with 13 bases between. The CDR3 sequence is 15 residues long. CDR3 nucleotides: TGTGCCAGCAGCTTAGAGTCAGGGTCTGGTTCACCCCTCCACTTT. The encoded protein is CASSLESGSGSPLHF.